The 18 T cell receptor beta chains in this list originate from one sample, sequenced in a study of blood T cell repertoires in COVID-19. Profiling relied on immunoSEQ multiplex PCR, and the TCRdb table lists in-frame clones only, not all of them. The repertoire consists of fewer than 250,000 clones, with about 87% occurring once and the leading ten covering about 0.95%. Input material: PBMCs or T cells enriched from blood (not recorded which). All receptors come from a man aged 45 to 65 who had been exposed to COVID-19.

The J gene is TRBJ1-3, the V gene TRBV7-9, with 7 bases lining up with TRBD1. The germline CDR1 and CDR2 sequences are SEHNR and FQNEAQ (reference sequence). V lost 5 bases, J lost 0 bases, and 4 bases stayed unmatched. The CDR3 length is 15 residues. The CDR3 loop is CASSVRDSSGNTIYF. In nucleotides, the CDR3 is TGTGCCAGCAGCGTCCGGGACAGCTCTGGAAACACCATATATTTT.

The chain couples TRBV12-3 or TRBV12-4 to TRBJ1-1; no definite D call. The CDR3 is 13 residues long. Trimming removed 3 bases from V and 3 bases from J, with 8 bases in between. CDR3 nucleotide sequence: TGTGCCAGCAGTTTCGGGTGGGACACTGAAGCTTTCTTT. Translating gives CASSFGWDTEAFF.

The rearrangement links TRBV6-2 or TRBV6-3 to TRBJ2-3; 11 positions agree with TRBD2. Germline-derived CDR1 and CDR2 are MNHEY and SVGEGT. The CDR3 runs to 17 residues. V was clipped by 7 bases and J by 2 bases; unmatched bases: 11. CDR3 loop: CASTPTRLAGYTDTQYF. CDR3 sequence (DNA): TGTGCCAGCACCCCCACTCGACTAGCGGGGTACACAGATACGCAGTATTTT.

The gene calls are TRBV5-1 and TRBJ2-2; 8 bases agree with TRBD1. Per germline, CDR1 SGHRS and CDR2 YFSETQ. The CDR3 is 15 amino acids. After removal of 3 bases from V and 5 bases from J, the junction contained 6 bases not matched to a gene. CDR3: CASSSQGVGTGELFF. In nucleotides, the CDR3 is TGCGCCAGCAGCTCACAGGGGGTAGGGACCGGGGAGCTGTTTTTT.

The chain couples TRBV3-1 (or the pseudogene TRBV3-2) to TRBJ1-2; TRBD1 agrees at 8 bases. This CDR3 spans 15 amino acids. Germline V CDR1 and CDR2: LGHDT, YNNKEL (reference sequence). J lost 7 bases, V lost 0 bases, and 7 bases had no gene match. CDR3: CASSQDHRGTGGYTF. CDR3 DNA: TGTGCCAGCAGCCAAGATCACAGGGGGACAGGTGGCTACACCTTC.

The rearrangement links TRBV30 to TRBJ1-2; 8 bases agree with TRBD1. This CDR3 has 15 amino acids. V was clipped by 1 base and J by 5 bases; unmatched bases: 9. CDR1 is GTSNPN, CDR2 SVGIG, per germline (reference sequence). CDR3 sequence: CAWSAGTGSIYGYTF. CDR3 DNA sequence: TGTGCCTGGAGTGCAGGGACAGGTTCTATTTATGGCTACACCTTC.

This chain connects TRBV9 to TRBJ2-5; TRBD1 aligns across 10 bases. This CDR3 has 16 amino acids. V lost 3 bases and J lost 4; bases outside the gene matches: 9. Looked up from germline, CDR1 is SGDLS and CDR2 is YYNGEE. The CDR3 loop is CASSAWGQGISETQYF. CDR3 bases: TGTGCCAGCAGCGCTTGGGGACAGGGGATCTCAGAGACCCAGTACTTC.

CDR3 nucleotide sequence: TGTGCCAGCAGTTACCTCCCCGGGCGGGGAGCCCTCCACTTT. It specifies CASSYLPGRGALHF. J is TRBJ1-6 and V is TRBV6-6; no definite D call. In germline, CDR1 is MNHNY, CDR2 SVGAGI (reference sequence). Trimming took 2 bases from V and 14 from J, leaving 16 bases between them. The CDR3 extends over 14 amino acids.

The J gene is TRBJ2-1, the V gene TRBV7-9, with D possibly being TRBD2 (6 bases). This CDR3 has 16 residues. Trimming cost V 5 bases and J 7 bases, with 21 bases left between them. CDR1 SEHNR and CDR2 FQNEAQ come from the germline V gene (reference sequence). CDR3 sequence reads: CASSTGGGIPWNEQFF. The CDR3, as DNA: TGTGCCAGCAGCACAGGAGGCGGGATTCCCTGGAATGAGCAGTTCTTC. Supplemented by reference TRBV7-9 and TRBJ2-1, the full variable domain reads DTGVSQNPRHKITKRGQNVTFRCDPISEHNRLYWYRQTLGQGPEFLTYFQNEAQLEKSRLLSDRFSAERPKGSFSTLEIQRTEQGDSAMYLCASSTGGGIPWNEQFFGPGTRLTVL.

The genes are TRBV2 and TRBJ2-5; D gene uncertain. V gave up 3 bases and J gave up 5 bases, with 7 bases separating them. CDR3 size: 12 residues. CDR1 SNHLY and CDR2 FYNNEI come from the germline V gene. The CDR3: CASSDDTETQYF. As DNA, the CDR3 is TGTGCCAGCAGTGATGACACTGAGACCCAGTACTTC.

The CDR3: CASSPPGQGARYGYTF. In DNA, the CDR3 is TGTGCCAGCTCACCACCTGGACAGGGGGCGCGGTATGGCTACACCTTC. The chain employs TRBV18 and TRBJ1-2, with 11 nucleotides matching TRBD1. This CDR3 region has 16 residues. The junction had 5 bases not matched to a gene; V was cut back by 0 bases and J by 5 bases. From germline, CDR1 is KGHSH and CDR2 LQKENI. The full variable domain, rest sourced from reference TRBV18 and TRBJ1-2, is NAGVMQNPRHLVRRRGQEARLRCSPMKGHSHVYWYRQLPEEGLKFMVYLQKENIIDESGMPKERFSAEFPKEGPSILRIQQVVRGDSAAYFCASSPPGQGARYGYTFGSGTRLTVV.

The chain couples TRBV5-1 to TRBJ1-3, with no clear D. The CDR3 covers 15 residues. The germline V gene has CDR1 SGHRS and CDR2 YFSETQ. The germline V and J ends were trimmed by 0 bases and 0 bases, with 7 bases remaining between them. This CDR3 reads CASSLALSSGNTIYF. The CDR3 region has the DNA TGCGCCAGCAGCTTGGCGTTGAGCTCTGGAAACACCATATATTTT.

CDR3 amino acids: CASSLMGAGAEAFF. CDR3 coding DNA: TGTGCCAGCAGTTTAATGGGGGCAGGGGCTGAAGCTTTCTTT. The chain links TRBV27 to TRBJ1-1, with D perhaps matching TRBD1 (6 bases). V dropped 2 bases and J dropped 6 bases, with 13 bases sitting between them. Germline V gene data show CDR1 as MNHEY and CDR2 as SMNVEV (reference sequence). The CDR3 has 14 residues.

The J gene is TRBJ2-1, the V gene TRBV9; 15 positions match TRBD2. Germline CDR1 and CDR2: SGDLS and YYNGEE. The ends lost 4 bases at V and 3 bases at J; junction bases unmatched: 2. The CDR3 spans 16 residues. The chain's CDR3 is CASSRTSGRDYNEQFF. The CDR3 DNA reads TGTGCCAGCAGCAGGACTAGCGGGAGGGACTACAATGAGCAGTTCTTC.

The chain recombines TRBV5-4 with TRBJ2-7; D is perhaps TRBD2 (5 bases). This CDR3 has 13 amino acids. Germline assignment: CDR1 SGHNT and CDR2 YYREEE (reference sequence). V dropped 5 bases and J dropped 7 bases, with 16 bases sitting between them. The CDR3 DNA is TGTGCCAGCAGTTCCGGACTGAGGAAGGAGCAGTACTTC. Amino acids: CASSSGLRKEQYF.

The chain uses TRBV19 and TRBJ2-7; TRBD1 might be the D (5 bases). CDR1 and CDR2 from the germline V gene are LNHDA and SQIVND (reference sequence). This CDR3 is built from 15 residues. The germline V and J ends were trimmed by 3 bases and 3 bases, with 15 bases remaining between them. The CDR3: CASSILGAPIYEQYF. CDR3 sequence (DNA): TGTGCCAGTAGTATTTTAGGGGCACCGATCTACGAGCAGTACTTC.

This CDR3 reads CASAKIQGVLDTQYF. The CDR3 coding sequence is TGTGCCAGCGCCAAAATACAGGGGGTTCTAGATACGCAGTATTTT. This chain connects TRBV2 to TRBJ2-3; the match to TRBD1 covers 8 bases. Unmatched junction bases numbered 12, after V lost 8 bases and J lost 5 bases. The CDR3 runs 15 residues. CDR1 SNHLY and CDR2 FYNNEI come from the germline V gene.

The CDR3 coding sequence is TGTGCCAGCAGCGTATCCCAGGACATATCCGGCGAGGGCTACACCTTC. Protein sequence: CASSVSQDISGEGYTF. The chain links TRBV9 to TRBJ1-2, with D maybe TRBD1 (5 bases). The germline gives CDR1 SGDLS, CDR2 YYNGEE. The CDR3 extends over 16 amino acids. V shed 1 base and J shed 8 bases, with 21 bases lying between them.